Presented here are 22 T cell receptor beta chains from one specimen sequenced in a study of CD8 T cells in Susac syndrome. With random hexamers, reverse transcription was performed on about 0.5 to 1 ug of RNA. One entry per CDR3 protein results from TCRdb running MiXCR on the immunoSEQ multiplex PCR reads. This table has under 150,000 distinct CDR3 sequences, approximately 95% appearing once. The specimen was CD4+ T cells from PBMCs. Source of these receptors: a human donor with Susac syndrome.

V is TRBV20-1 and J is TRBJ2-5; D is ambiguous. This CDR3 is 11 amino acids long. The ends were cut back, 5 bases at V and 5 bases at J, with 9 bases in the middle. CDR1 is DFQATT and CDR2 is SNEGSKA in the germline V gene (reference sequence). The CDR3 spells CSAPHGETQYF. For the CDR3, the DNA is TGCAGTGCTCCCCATGGGGAGACCCAGTACTTC.

V is TRBV3-1 and J is TRBJ2-2, with TRBD2 identical over 8 bases. The germline CDR1 and CDR2 sequences are LGHDT and YNNKEL (reference sequence). This CDR3 spans 12 amino acids. The junction had 0 bases not matched to a gene; V was cut back by 3 bases and J by 9 bases. CDR3 protein: CASSHSGRELFF. For the CDR3, the DNA is TGTGCCAGCAGCCATAGCGGGAGGGAGCTGTTTTTT.

The V gene is TRBV2, the J gene TRBJ2-1; D is tentatively TRBD1 or TRBD2 (6 bases each). Germline V gives CDR1 SNHLY, CDR2 FYNNEI. The CDR3 totals 15 residues. Trimming removed 8 bases at V and 4 bases at J, with 18 bases between. The CDR3 loop reads CASGPGALSYNEQFF. DNA for the CDR3: TGTGCCAGCGGACCGGGGGCTCTATCTTACAATGAGCAGTTCTTC.

The chain is built from TRBV19 and TRBJ1-2; no clear D gene. The germline V and J ends were trimmed by 3 bases and 4 bases, with 6 bases remaining between them. The CDR3 sequence is 12 residues long. Germline V gives CDR1 LNHDA, CDR2 SQIVND (reference sequence). The CDR3 here is CASSIRSYGYTF. The CDR3 DNA follows: TGTGCCAGTAGTATCCGGAGCTATGGCTACACCTTC.

This clonotype occurred once. V and J are TRBV20-1 and TRBJ2-7, with TRBD2 as a possible D gene (7 bases). The V gene's germline CDR1 is DFQATT and CDR2 SNEGSKA (reference sequence). CDR3 length: 13 amino acids. V was clipped by 6 bases and J by 7 bases, with 19 bases between them. CDR3: CSAHQGGREEQYF. The CDR3 DNA reads as TGCAGTGCCCACCAAGGGGGGCGGGAGGAGCAGTACTTC.

The rearrangement uses TRBV18 and TRBJ2-1; possibly TRBD2 for D (6 bases). Deletions cut 4 bases from V and 9 bases from J, with 19 bases between. Per germline, CDR1 KGHSH and CDR2 LQKENI. The CDR3 length is 15 residues. The CDR3, as DNA: TGTGCCAGCTCACGTTCCGGGAGCGCGGGGCCTGAGCAGTTCTTC. This codes for CASSRSGSAGPEQFF.

The V gene is TRBV4-1, the J gene TRBJ2-4, with TRBD2 matching 10 bases. V shed 1 base and J 3 bases; nucleotides not matched to a gene: 3. The CDR3 length is 16 residues. Germline loops: CDR1 MGHRA, CDR2 YSYEKL. CDR3 nucleotides: TGCGCCAGCAGCCAAGCTAGACTAGCGGGCAAAAACATTCAGTACTTC. Protein sequence: CASSQARLAGKNIQYF.

The J gene is TRBJ1-1, the V gene TRBV27; D is perhaps TRBD1 (5 bases). V was shortened by 5 bases and J by 4 bases, with 14 bases between the two germline ends. The CDR3 loop spans 14 amino acids. Germline V CDR1 and CDR2: MNHEY, SMNVEV (reference sequence). In DNA form, the CDR3 reads TGTGCCAGCAGTGCCCGGACAAGGGGCACTGAAGCTTTCTTT. This sequence encodes CASSARTRGTEAFF.

The chain links TRBV6-1 to TRBJ1-2; TRBD1 aligns across 7 bases. Germline trimming cut 6 bases from V and 4 bases from J; bases unmatched to any gene: 5. This CDR3 spans 13 amino acids. Germline CDR1 reads MNHNS; CDR2 reads SASEGT. This CDR3 reads CASRTGAVYGYTF. CDR3 nucleotide sequence: TGTGCCAGCAGAACAGGGGCAGTCTATGGCTACACCTTC.

The chain joins TRBV7-9 to TRBJ2-3; maybe TRBD2 (6 bases). The CDR3 is made up of 15 amino acids. V lost 5 bases, J lost 0 bases, and 12 bases lay in between. Germline V gene lookup returns CDR1 SEHNR and CDR2 FQNEAQ (reference sequence). In DNA, the CDR3 is TGTGCCAGCAGCGTTAGCGGATATAGCACAGATACGCAGTATTTT. It is translated as CASSVSGYSTDTQYF.

The genes are TRBV20-1 and TRBJ2-3; 9 nucleotides line up with TRBD2. In germline, CDR1 is DFQATT, CDR2 SNEGSKA (reference sequence). CDR3 length equals 16 residues. Losses at the gene ends were 0 bases for V and 0 bases for J; bases not matched to a gene: 4. DNA for the CDR3: TGCAGTGCTAGAGACAGGCTAGCGGGAAGCACAGATACGCAGTATTTT. It yields the protein CSARDRLAGSTDTQYF.

In its sample, this clonotype was seen a few times. J is TRBJ2-7 and V is TRBV5-1; TRBD2 might be the D (5 bases). The germline V and J ends were trimmed by 4 bases and 2 bases, with 22 bases remaining between them. The CDR3 contains 17 residues. Per the germline V gene, CDR1 is SGHRS and CDR2 is YFSETQ. The CDR3 protein is CASSNGGQVVRAYEQYF. CDR3 nucleotide sequence: TGCGCCAGCAGCAATGGAGGCCAGGTGGTGCGGGCCTACGAGCAGTACTTC.

The chain employs TRBV7-8 and TRBJ2-5; either TRBD1 or TRBD2 may supply D (5 bases each). Per the germline V gene, CDR1 is SGHVS and CDR2 is FQNEAQ. CDR3 length: 13 residues. Between the trimmed V and J ends, which lost 3 bases and 6 bases, there was a span of 11 bases. The CDR3 DNA follows: TGTGCCAGCAGCTTGGGCTCGGGGCAGACCCAGTACTTC. Residues: CASSLGSGQTQYF.

The chain recombines TRBV30 with TRBJ1-2, with D possibly being TRBD1 (5 bases). The germline V gene has CDR1 GTSNPN and CDR2 SVGIG (reference sequence). There are 13 residues in the CDR3. Trimming removed 3 bases from V and 5 bases from J, with 13 bases in between. The CDR3 is CAWRLGLGYGYTF. The CDR3 bases are TGTGCCTGGAGGTTGGGGCTCGGGTATGGCTACACCTTC. Drawing the rest from reference TRBV30 and TRBJ1-2, the complete variable domain is SQTIHQWPATLVQPVGSPLSLECTVEGTSNPNLYWYRQAAGRGLQLLFYSVGIGQISSEVPQNLSASRPQDRQFILSSKKLLLSDSGFYLCAWRLGLGYGYTFGSGTRLTVV.

The V call is TRBV14, the J call TRBJ1-1; 7 nucleotides match TRBD1. Germline CDR1 SGHDN, CDR2 FVKESK. The CDR3 sequence is 15 residues long. J lost 0 bases, V lost 5 bases, and 6 bases had no gene match. CDR3: CASSSRTGMNTEAFF. The CDR3 region has the DNA TGTGCCAGCAGCTCGCGGACAGGCATGAACACTGAAGCTTTCTTT. Full variable domain (remainder filled in from reference TRBV14 and TRBJ1-1): EAGVTQFPSHSVIEKGQTVTLRCDPISGHDNLYWYRRVMGKEIKFLLHFVKESKQDESGMPNNRFLAERTGGTYSTLKVQPAELEDSGVYFCASSSRTGMNTEAFFGQGTRLTVV.

The CDR3 is CASSQQRSTYEQYF. The DNA of the CDR3 is TGCGCCAGCAGCCAACAGCGATCTACCTACGAGCAGTACTTC. The chain combines TRBV4-1 with TRBJ2-7; no definite D call. The CDR3 contains 14 residues. Germline V gene data show CDR1 as MGHRA and CDR2 as YSYEKL. Trimming took 2 bases from V and 2 from J, leaving 10 bases between them.

The rearrangement uses TRBV12-3 or TRBV12-4 and TRBJ2-7; D possibly corresponds to TRBD1 (5 bases). This CDR3 contains 14 residues. The ends were cut back, 3 bases at V and 3 bases at J, with 12 bases in the middle. The CDR3: CASSFGHQSYEQYF. The DNA for the CDR3 is TGTGCCAGCAGTTTCGGACACCAAAGCTACGAGCAGTACTTC.

The chain has TRBV6-6 and TRBJ2-7; D is unresolved. This CDR3 is built from 14 residues. Germline CDR1 reads MNHNY; CDR2 reads SVGAGI (reference sequence). V was trimmed by 2 bases and J by 3 bases, leaving 11 bases between them. The chain's CDR3 is CASSYVPRDYEQYF. The CDR3 coding sequence is TGTGCCAGCAGTTACGTACCCAGAGACTACGAGCAGTACTTC.

This chain uses TRBV19 with TRBJ1-1; D is perhaps TRBD1 (5 bases). Trimming took off 5 bases at V and 1 base at J, with 14 bases between the two ends. Looked up from germline, CDR1 is LNHDA and CDR2 is SQIVND (reference sequence). The CDR3 consists of 15 residues. The CDR3 DNA reads TGTGCCAGTAGTCGAGGGGAGATATCGAACACTGAAGCTTTCTTT. Amino acids: CASSRGEISNTEAFF.

The chain is built from TRBV30 and TRBJ2-1; 10 bases line up with TRBD2. The CDR3 runs 13 residues. The J segment lost 8 bases and the V segment lost 5 bases, leaving 6 bases of the junction unmatched. The germline CDR1 and CDR2 sequences are GTSNPN and SVGIG (reference sequence). The chain's CDR3 is CAWASGGEDEQFF. DNA for the CDR3: TGTGCCTGGGCTAGCGGGGGTGAGGATGAGCAGTTCTTC.

In its sample, this clonotype was seen a few times. V is TRBV11-2 and J is TRBJ2-7; weak D call: TRBD1 (8 bases). The CDR3 totals 18 residues. Germline lookup yields CDR1 SGHAT and CDR2 FQNNGV. The V gene lost 1 base and the J gene lost 1 base, with 20 bases spanning the gap. The CDR3 bases are TGTGCCAGCAGCTTAGGGACCTGGGACTACAGGGGGTCCTACGAGCAGTACTTC. Translated, it gives CASSLGTWDYRGSYEQYF.

There are a few counts of this clonotype. This chain links TRBV3-1 with TRBJ2-7; no firm D call. The V end was cut by 4 bases, the J end by 1 base, with 11 bases between. Germline CDR1 LGHDT, CDR2 YNNKEL (reference sequence). The CDR3 runs 14 residues. The CDR3 sequence: CASSPTLSSYEQYF. Written as DNA, the CDR3 is TGTGCCAGCAGCCCCACACTCTCGTCCTACGAGCAGTACTTC.